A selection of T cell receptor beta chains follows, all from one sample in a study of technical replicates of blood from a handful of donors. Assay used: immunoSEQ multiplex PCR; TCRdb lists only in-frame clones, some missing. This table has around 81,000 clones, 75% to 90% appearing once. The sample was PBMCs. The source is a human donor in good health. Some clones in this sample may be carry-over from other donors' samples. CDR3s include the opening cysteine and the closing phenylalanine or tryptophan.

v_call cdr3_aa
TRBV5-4 CASSLVPGGFYEQYF
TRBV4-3 CASSQDFRGGTEAFF
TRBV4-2 CASSHGNPRDRNYGYTF
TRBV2 CASRVDRGQYF
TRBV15 CATSNWRMNTEAFF
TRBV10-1 CASNWGRTNKYHYEQYF
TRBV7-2 CASSSQGPNTEAFF
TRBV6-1 CASSGTSNTGELFF
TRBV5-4 CASSFGALQETQYF
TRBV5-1 CASSWGSSGGDEQFF
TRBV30 CAWSRLETNEKLFF
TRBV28 CASSSPGTSDYNEQFF
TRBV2 CASSWGLTDTQYF
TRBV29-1 CSVEGQGAYEQYF
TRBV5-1 CASSPWNGGAVETQYF